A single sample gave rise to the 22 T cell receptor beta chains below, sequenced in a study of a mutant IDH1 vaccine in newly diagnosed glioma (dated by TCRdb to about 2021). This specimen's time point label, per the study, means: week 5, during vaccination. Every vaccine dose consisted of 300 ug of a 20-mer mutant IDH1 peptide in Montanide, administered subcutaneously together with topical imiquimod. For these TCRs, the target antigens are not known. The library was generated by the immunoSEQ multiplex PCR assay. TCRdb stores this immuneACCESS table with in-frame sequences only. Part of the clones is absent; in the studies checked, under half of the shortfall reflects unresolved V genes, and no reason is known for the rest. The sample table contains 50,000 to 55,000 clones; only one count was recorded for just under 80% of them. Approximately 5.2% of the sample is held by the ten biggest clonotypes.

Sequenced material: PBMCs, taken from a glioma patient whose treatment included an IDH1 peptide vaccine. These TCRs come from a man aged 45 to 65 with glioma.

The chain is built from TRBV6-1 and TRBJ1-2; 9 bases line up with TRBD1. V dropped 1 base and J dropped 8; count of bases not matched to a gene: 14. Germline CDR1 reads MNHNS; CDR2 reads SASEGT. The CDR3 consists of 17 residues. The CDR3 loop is CASSEVGTGRTVEGYTF. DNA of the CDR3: TGTGCCAGCAGTGAAGTGGGGACAGGGAGGACGGTAGAAGGCTACACCTTC.

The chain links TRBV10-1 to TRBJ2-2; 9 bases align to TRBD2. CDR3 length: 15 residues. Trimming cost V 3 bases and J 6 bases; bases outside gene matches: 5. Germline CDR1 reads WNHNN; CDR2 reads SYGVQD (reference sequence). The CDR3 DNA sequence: TGCGCCAGCAGTGATGCTAGCGGGGACTCCGGGGAGCTGTTTTTT. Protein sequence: CASSDASGDSGELFF.

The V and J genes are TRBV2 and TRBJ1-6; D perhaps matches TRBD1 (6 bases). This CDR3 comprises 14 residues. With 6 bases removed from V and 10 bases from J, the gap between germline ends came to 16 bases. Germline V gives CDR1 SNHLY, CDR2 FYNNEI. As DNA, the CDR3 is TGTGCCAGCAGAGTCCAGGGGAACAGGTCACCCCTCCACTTT. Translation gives CASRVQGNRSPLHF.

In nucleotides, the CDR3 is TGTGCCAGTAGGACAGGGAACACTGAAGCTTTCTTT. Protein sequence: CASRTGNTEAFF. The chain joins TRBV19 to TRBJ1-1; a possible D gene is TRBD1 (6 bases). The CDR3 covers 12 residues. Trimming removed 6 bases from V and 1 base from J, with 6 bases in between. The V gene's germline CDR1 is LNHDA and CDR2 SQIVND (reference sequence).

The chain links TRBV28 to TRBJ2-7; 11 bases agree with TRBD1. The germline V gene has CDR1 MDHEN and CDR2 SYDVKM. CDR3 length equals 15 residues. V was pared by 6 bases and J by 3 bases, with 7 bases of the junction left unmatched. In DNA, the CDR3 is TGTGCCAGCAGGCTTAGGGACAGGGGGAACTACGAGCAGTACTTC. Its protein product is CASRLRDRGNYEQYF.

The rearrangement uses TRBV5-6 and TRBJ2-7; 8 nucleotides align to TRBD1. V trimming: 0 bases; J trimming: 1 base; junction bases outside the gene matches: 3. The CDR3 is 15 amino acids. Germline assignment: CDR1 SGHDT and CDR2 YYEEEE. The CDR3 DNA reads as TGTGCCAGCAGCTTGGGTCAGGGGGCTTCCTACGAGCAGTACTTC. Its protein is CASSLGQGASYEQYF.

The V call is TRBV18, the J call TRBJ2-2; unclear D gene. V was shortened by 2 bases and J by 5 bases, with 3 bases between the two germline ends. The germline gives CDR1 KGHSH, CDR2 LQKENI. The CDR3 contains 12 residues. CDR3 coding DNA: TGTGCCAGCTCACCAGGGACCGGGGAGCTGTTTTTT. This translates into CASSPGTGELFF.

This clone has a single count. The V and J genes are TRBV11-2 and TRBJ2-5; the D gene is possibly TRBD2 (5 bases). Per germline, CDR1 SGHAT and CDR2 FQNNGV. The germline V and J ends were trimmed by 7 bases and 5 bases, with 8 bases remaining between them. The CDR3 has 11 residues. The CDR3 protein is CASTSGETQYF. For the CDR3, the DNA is TGTGCCAGCACCTCGGGGGAGACCCAGTACTTC.

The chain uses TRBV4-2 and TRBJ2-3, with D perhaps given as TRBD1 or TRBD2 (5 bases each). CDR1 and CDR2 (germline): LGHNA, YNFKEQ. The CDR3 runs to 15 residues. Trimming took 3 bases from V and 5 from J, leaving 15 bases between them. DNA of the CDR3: TGTGCCAGCAGCCACCCCCAGGGAGATGGAGATACGCAGTATTTT. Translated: CASSHPQGDGDTQYF.

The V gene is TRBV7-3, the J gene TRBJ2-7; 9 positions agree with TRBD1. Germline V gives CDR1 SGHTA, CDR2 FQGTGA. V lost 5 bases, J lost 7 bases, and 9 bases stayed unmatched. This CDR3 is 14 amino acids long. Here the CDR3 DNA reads TGTGCCAGCAGCCTCGGGACAGGGCATGGGGAGCAGTACTTC. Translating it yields CASSLGTGHGEQYF.

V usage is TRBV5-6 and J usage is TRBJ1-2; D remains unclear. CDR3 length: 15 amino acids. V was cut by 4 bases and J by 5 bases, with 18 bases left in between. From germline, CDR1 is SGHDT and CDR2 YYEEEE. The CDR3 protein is CASSPAPDGSYGYTF. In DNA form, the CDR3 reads TGTGCCAGCAGCCCGGCCCCGGACGGCTCATATGGCTACACCTTC.

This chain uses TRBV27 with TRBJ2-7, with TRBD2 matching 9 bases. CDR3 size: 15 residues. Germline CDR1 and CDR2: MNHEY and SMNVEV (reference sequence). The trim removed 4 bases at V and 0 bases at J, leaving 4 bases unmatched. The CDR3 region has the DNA TGTGCCAGCAGTTCAGCGGGGGGATACTCCTACGAGCAGTACTTC. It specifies CASSSAGGYSYEQYF.

The CDR3 sequence: CAISEGEGGSGEKLFF. The CDR3 bases are TGTGCCATCAGTGAGGGAGAGGGGGGGAGCGGTGAAAAACTGTTTTTT. The rearrangement links TRBV10-3 to TRBJ1-4; perhaps TRBD1 as D (6 bases). Germline CDR1 is ENHRY and CDR2 is SYGVKD. V was clipped by 2 bases and J by 7 bases, with 17 bases between them. The CDR3 has 16 residues.

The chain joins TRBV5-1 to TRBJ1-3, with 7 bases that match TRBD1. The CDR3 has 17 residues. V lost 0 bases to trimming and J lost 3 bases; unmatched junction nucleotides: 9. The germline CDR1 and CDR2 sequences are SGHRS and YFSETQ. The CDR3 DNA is TGCGCCAGCAGCTTGGCCGAAGGGGGCGCTTATGGAAACACCATATATTTT. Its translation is CASSLAEGGAYGNTIYF.

CDR3 protein: CSVDSNEQFF. The DNA of the CDR3 is TGCAGCGTTGACTCCAATGAGCAGTTCTTC. The J gene is TRBJ2-1, the V gene TRBV29-1; D is unresolved. CDR1 is SQVTM and CDR2 is ANQGSEA in the germline V gene. This CDR3 spans 10 amino acids. Deletions cut 3 bases from V and 6 bases from J, with 3 bases between.

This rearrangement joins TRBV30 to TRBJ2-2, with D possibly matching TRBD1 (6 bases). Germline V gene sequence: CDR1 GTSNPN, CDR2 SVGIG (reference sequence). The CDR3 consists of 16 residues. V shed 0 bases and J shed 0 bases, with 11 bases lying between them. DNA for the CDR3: TGTGCCTGGAGTGTACGGACAGCCGCGAACACCGGGGAGCTGTTTTTT. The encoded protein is CAWSVRTAANTGELFF.

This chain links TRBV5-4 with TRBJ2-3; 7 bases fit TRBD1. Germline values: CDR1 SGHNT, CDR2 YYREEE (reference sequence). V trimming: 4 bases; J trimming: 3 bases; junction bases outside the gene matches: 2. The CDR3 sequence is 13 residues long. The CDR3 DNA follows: TGTGCCAGCAGCCCGACAGGGACAGATACGCAGTATTTT. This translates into CASSPTGTDTQYF.

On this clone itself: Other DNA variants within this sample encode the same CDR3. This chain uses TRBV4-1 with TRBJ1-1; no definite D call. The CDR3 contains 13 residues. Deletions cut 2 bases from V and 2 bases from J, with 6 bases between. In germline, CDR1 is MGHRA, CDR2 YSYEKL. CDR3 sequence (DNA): TGCGCCAGCAGCCAAAAGGCTAACACTGAAGCTTTCTTT. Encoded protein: CASSQKANTEAFF.

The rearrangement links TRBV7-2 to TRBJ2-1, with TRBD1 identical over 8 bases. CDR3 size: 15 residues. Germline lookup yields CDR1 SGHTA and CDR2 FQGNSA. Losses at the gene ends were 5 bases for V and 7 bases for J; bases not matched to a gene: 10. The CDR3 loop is CASSDYGQGRNEQFF. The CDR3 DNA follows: TGTGCCAGCAGCGATTATGGACAGGGACGGAATGAGCAGTTCTTC. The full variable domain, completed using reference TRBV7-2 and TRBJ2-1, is GAGVSQSPSNKVTEKGKDVELRCDPISGHTALYWYRQSLGQGLEFLIYFQGNSAPDKSGLPSDRFSAERTGGSVSTLTIQRTQQEDSAVYLCASSDYGQGRNEQFFGPGTRLTVL.

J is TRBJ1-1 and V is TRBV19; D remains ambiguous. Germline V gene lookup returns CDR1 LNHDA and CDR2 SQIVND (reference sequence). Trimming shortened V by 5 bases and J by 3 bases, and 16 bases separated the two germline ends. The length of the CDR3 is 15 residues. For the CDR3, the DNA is TGTGCCAGTAGTCCACACGAGGGAAAGGACACTGAAGCTTTCTTT. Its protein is CASSPHEGKDTEAFF.

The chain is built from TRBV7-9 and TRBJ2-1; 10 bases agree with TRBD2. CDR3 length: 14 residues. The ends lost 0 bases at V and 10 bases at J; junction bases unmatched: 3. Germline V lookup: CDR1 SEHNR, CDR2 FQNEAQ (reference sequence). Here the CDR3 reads CASSLALAGGEQFF. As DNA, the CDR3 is TGTGCCAGCAGCTTAGCATTAGCGGGGGGAGAGCAGTTCTTC.

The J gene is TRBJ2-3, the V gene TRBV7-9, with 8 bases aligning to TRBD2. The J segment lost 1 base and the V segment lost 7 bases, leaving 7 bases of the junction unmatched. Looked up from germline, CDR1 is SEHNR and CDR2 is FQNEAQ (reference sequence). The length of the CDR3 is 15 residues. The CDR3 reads CASNRGRGGTDTQYF. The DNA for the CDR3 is TGTGCCAGCAACCGGGGGCGGGGGGGCACAGATACGCAGTATTTT.